The subject of this entry is one TCR beta chain. The data were obtained in a study of blood T cell repertoires in COVID-19. About the study: Sites across the United States, Italy and Spain contributed samples from acute and convalescent COVID-19. PBMCs, B-cell-depleted T cells, or T cells provided the cDNA or gDNA that made up the material.

The data were produced by immunoSEQ multiplex PCR, yet TCRdb's version contains in-frame clones alone and is incomplete. The sample holds tens of thousands of clones, 80% to 90% seen once. In germline, CDR1 is SGHVS, CDR2 FQNEAQ. There are 15 residues in the CDR3. V lost 3 bases and J lost 0, with 11 bases in between. This rearrangement joins TRBV7-8 to TRBJ1-1; a possible D gene is TRBD1 (6 bases). Sequencing input: peripheral blood. This receptor was obtained from a human donor in a cohort sampled during active COVID-19. In nucleotides, the CDR3 is TGTGCCAGCAGCTTTCGGACAGACATGAACACTGAAGCTTTCTTT. It yields the protein CASSFRTDMNTEAFF.